The clone carrying this T cell receptor (beta chain) was seen many times. Its matching antigen is unknown. The sample originates from a study of neurological immune-mediated disorders. Study-wide results and limits: The most TCR clonal expansion was seen in HTLV-1-associated myelopathy, and the least was seen in multiple sclerosis, which fell below healthy controls. The study found no CDR3 amino acid sequences shared by expanded clones across subjects, suggesting private repertoires in all groups.

The cDNA was generated by 5'RACE with 10-nucleotide random UMIs. One entry per CDR3 protein, called by TCRdb with MiXCR from the 5' RACE reads. Of about 41,000 distinct CDR3 sequences in the sample, 9.5% to 15% were seen once. The ends were cut back, 5 bases at V and 1 base at J, with 17 bases in the middle. Germline V gives CDR1 DFQATT, CDR2 SNEGSKA (reference sequence). The CDR3 consists of 15 residues. The V gene is TRBV20-1, the J gene TRBJ2-5; D unclear. The sequence was obtained from a female donor in good health. Sequenced sample: PBMCs. CDR3 nucleotide sequence: TGCAGTGCTGAAAAAGGACCAACGGTCCAAGAGACCCAGTACTTC. Its protein product is CSAEKGPTVQETQYF.